The 27 T cell receptor beta chains below come from one sample, sequenced in a study of molecular identifiers for immune sequencing clone quantification. MiXCR was run by TCRdb on the PCR reads, yielding one entry per CDR3 protein. Altogether 400,000 to 600,000 distinct CDR3 sequences are present, about a fifth being singletons, with the ten largest covering around 0.86%. Sequencing used naive CD8+ T cells from blood, with Jurkat cell RNA spiked in. Regarding subset: FACS-sorted CD8+CD4-CCR7+CD45RA+ naive T cells. All receptors come from a human donor in good health. Some libraries in this study had Jurkat cell RNA spiked in.

This clonotype was detected a few times. This rearrangement joins TRBV14 to TRBJ2-1, with TRBD2 identical over 9 bases. Losses at the gene ends were 3 bases for V and 6 bases for J; bases not matched to a gene: 3. CDR1 is SGHDN, CDR2 FVKESK, per germline. This CDR3 is 14 amino acids long. CDR3 sequence: CASSHWTSVNEQFF. The DNA for the CDR3 is TGTGCCAGCAGCCACTGGACTAGCGTCAATGAGCAGTTCTTC. Supplemented by reference TRBV14 and TRBJ2-1, the full variable domain reads EAGVTQFPSHSVIEKGQTVTLRCDPISGHDNLYWYRRVMGKEIKFLLHFVKESKQDESGMPNNRFLAERTGGTYSTLKVQPAELEDSGVYFCASSHWTSVNEQFFGPGTRLTVL.

The chain employs TRBV24-1 and TRBJ2-1, with TRBD2 matching over 15 bases. Germline assignment: CDR1 KGHDR and CDR2 SFDVKD. V lost 2 bases and J lost 1; bases outside the gene matches: 5. This CDR3 region has 19 residues. The CDR3 sequence is CATSDSGTSGRRSYNEQFF. The CDR3 bases are TGTGCCACCAGTGATTCCGGGACTAGCGGGAGGAGGTCCTACAATGAGCAGTTCTTC.

The V gene is TRBV4-3, the J gene TRBJ2-7, with D uncertain. Trimming left V 1 base short and J 3 bases short, with 16 bases between. The germline CDR1 and CDR2 sequences are LGHNA and YSLEER. This CDR3 has 16 residues. The chain's CDR3 is CASSQVRQAQVYEQYF. CDR3 DNA sequence: TGCGCCAGCAGCCAAGTAAGGCAGGCACAAGTCTACGAGCAGTACTTC.

This clonotype occurred once. The conserved closing phenylalanine or tryptophan is absent in this CDR3, likely reflecting a read error. The V call is TRBV28, the J call TRBJ2-7; D gene ambiguous. The CDR3 covers 14 residues. Per germline, CDR1 MDHEN and CDR2 SYDVKM. Trimming removed 5 bases from V and 0 bases from J, with 11 bases in between. For the CDR3, the DNA is TGTGCCAGCAGTCACGCACGGAGCTCCTACGAGCAGTACCTC. Translating it yields CASSHARSSYEQYL.

This clonotype was seen a handful of times. The genes are TRBV6-5 and TRBJ2-2; TRBD2 matches 11 bases. The trim removed 6 bases at V and 5 bases at J, leaving 8 bases unmatched. CDR1 is MNHEY, CDR2 SVGAGI, per germline. CDR3 size: 16 residues. The CDR3 protein is CASRHVAGGRTGELFF. Here the CDR3 DNA reads TGTGCCAGCAGGCATGTAGCGGGAGGGCGGACCGGGGAGCTGTTTTTT.

Notes on this clonotype: A much larger clone lies a single base off, so this may be a read error. V is TRBV9 and J is TRBJ1-1, with no clear D. This CDR3 has 14 amino acids. The V gene's germline CDR1 is SGDLS and CDR2 YYNGEE. CDR3 region: CACSVEARGTEAFF. As DNA, the CDR3 is TGTGCCTGCAGCGTAGAGGCCCGGGGAACTGAAGCTTTCTTT.

This clonotype was found a few times. The chain links TRBV11-2 to TRBJ2-2, with 8 bases matching TRBD2. Per the germline V gene, CDR1 is SGHAT and CDR2 is FQNNGV. V was pared by 6 bases and J by 4 bases, with 10 bases of the junction left unmatched. The CDR3 extends over 16 amino acids. The CDR3 DNA sequence: TGTGCCAGCAGTTCGTATAGCGGGAAGGGCACCGGGGAGCTGTTTTTT. Its translation is CASSSYSGKGTGELFF.

About this clonotype: A single base separates this from a much larger clone, so it may be a read error. J is TRBJ2-2 and V is TRBV7-9; D not resolved. The V gene's germline CDR1 is SEHNR and CDR2 FQNEAQ (reference sequence). The CDR3 contains 13 residues. Written as DNA, the CDR3 is TGTGCCTGCAGCCCCTTCAACACCGGGGAGCTGTTTTTT. Translated, it gives CACSPFNTGELFF.

The table lists this clonotype with many counts. V is TRBV20-1 and J is TRBJ1-5, with D unclear. The V gene lost 0 bases and the J gene lost 6 bases, with 9 bases spanning the gap. This CDR3 comprises 13 residues. Germline CDR1 reads DFQATT; CDR2 reads SNEGSKA (reference sequence). In DNA form, the CDR3 reads TGCAGTGCTAGAGATGGGTTTGGTCAGCCCCAGCATTTT. It encodes CSARDGFGQPQHF.

The sample holds many counts of this clonotype. This sequence joins TRBV4-3 and TRBJ2-7, with D unclear. This CDR3 has 13 amino acids. Between the trimmed V and J ends, which lost 0 bases and 6 bases, there was a span of 9 bases. Germline V CDR1 and CDR2: LGHNA, YSLEER. The CDR3 DNA reads TGCGCCAGCAGCCAAGAACGGTTGGGCGAGCAGTACTTC. It yields the protein CASSQERLGEQYF.

This clonotype was detected only a few times. The gene calls are TRBV12-3 or TRBV12-4 and TRBJ1-1; possibly TRBD1 for D (5 bases). V was trimmed by 6 bases and J by 5 bases, leaving 22 bases between them. CDR3 length: 16 residues. DNA for the CDR3: TGTGCCAGCAGCCCCCGGGAGGGGAGCCGCGGGACTGAAGCTTTCTTT. It encodes CASSPREGSRGTEAFF.

The chain links TRBV20-1 to TRBJ2-5; D may match TRBD1 or TRBD2 (5 bases each). Between the trimmed V and J ends, which lost 0 bases and 5 bases, there was a span of 13 bases. The V gene's germline CDR1 is DFQATT and CDR2 SNEGSKA (reference sequence). The CDR3 is 14 amino acids. This CDR3 is CSAREEGSRETQYF. CDR3 coding DNA: TGCAGTGCTAGAGAAGAGGGGTCCCGCGAGACCCAGTACTTC.

This clonotype was detected a few times. Here the CDR3 DNA reads TGTGCCAGCAGTTACTCGATGTTCGAGAGAGCCTACGAGCAGTACTTC. Encoded protein: CASSYSMFERAYEQYF. This chain connects TRBV6-2 or TRBV6-3 to TRBJ2-7; D not certain. Trimming removed 0 bases at V and 2 bases at J, with 14 bases between. This CDR3 spans 16 amino acids. The germline gives CDR1 MNHEY, CDR2 SVGEGT.

The rearrangement uses TRBV30 and TRBJ1-2; tentative D call: TRBD1 (5 bases). The CDR3 sequence is 13 residues long. Between the trimmed V and J ends, which lost 0 bases and 4 bases, there was a span of 9 bases. Germline values: CDR1 GTSNPN, CDR2 SVGIG (reference sequence). In DNA form, the CDR3 reads TGTGCCTGGAGTGTAGCAGACAGCTATGGCTACACCTTC. This gives the protein CAWSVADSYGYTF.

This clonotype appeared many times. The gene calls are TRBV7-6 and TRBJ1-1, with 7 bases aligning to TRBD1. Looked up from germline, CDR1 is SGHVS and CDR2 is FNYEAQ. CDR3 length: 13 amino acids. V lost 1 base and J lost 6; bases outside the gene matches: 2. CDR3 amino acids: CASSLETGAEAFF. The CDR3 DNA follows: TGTGCCAGCAGCTTAGAAACAGGGGCTGAAGCTTTCTTT.

The rearrangement joins TRBV2 to TRBJ2-7, with 15 bases matching TRBD2. The CDR3 is made up of 15 amino acids. Germline V gene sequence: CDR1 SNHLY, CDR2 FYNNEI. Here the CDR3 DNA reads TGTGCCAGCAGTGCCCCTGAGGGACTAGCGGGAGGACCCTCGGTT. This translates into CASSAPEGLAGGPSV.

This sequence joins TRBV5-6 and TRBJ1-1; 9 bases match TRBD1. The CDR3 is 17 amino acids. The germline CDR1 and CDR2 sequences are SGHDT and YYEEEE. V dropped 0 bases and J dropped 3; count of bases not matched to a gene: 9. CDR3 in DNA: TGTGCCAGCAGCTTGGGGACAGGGGCAGGGATTGACACTGAAGCTTTCTTT. Its protein is CASSLGTGAGIDTEAFF.

This clonotype was found many times. This rearrangement joins TRBV6-2 or TRBV6-3 to TRBJ2-7; no clear D gene. Germline V lookup: CDR1 MNHEY, CDR2 SVGEGT. This CDR3 comprises 12 residues. The V end was cut by 0 bases, the J end by 7 bases, with 7 bases between. CDR3 in amino acids: CASSYSWGEQYF. CDR3 DNA sequence: TGTGCCAGCAGTTACTCGTGGGGTGAGCAGTACTTC.

With respect to this clonotype: One end of the junction is discordant with germline, which a read error may explain. The V gene is TRBV6-2 or TRBV6-3, the J gene TRBJ2-6; D perhaps matches TRBD1 (5 bases). Germline V gene data show CDR1 as MNHEY and CDR2 as SVGEGT. The CDR3 contains 15 residues. The CDR3 loop reads CASSYSGVGVNVLTF. The CDR3 coding sequence is TGTGCCAGCAGTTACTCAGGGGTAGGGGTCAACGTCCTGACTTTC.

This clonotype was recorded a few times. The V call is TRBV4-3, the J call TRBJ2-1; 9 positions match TRBD1. CDR1 and CDR2 (germline): LGHNA, YSLEER. The CDR3 spans 15 residues. The junction had 3 bases not matched to a gene; V was cut back by 4 bases and J by 2 bases. The CDR3 DNA sequence: TGCGCCAGCAGCCTACACAGGGGGCCCTACAATGAGCAGTTCTTC. Translating gives CASSLHRGPYNEQFF.

In this sample, this clonotype turned up many times. This chain connects TRBV29-1 to TRBJ2-6; D is ambiguous. The CDR3 is 19 residues long. The V end was cut by 0 bases, the J end by 4 bases, with 22 bases between. Germline V gene data show CDR1 as SQVTM and CDR2 as ANQGSEA. CDR3 residues: CSVEEGFVSSFGGANVLTF. CDR3 nucleotide sequence: TGCAGCGTTGAAGAGGGTTTCGTTTCGAGTTTTGGGGGGGCCAACGTCCTGACTTTC.

As concerns this clonotype: Possible read error: a much larger clone is one base away. V usage is TRBV12-3 or TRBV12-4 and J usage is TRBJ1-1, with 7 bases matching TRBD1. With V trimmed by 3 bases and J by 4 bases, 5 bases remained unmatched. This CDR3 comprises 14 residues. The CDR3 is CASSFEGAFTEAFF. The CDR3 DNA follows: TGTGCCAGCAGTTTCGAGGGGGCTTTCACTGAAGCTTTCTTT.

This clonotype was seen ten or more times. V and J are TRBV20-1 and TRBJ2-2; 8 nucleotides line up with TRBD2. The J segment lost 7 bases and the V segment lost 0 bases, leaving 4 bases of the junction unmatched. The V gene's germline CDR1 is DFQATT and CDR2 SNEGSKA (reference sequence). This CDR3 has 14 residues. The CDR3 sequence is CSARDLRGGGELFF. The CDR3 DNA reads as TGCAGTGCTAGAGATCTACGGGGGGGCGGGGAGCTGTTTTTT.

The rearrangement uses TRBV7-6 and TRBJ1-1; D is possibly TRBD1 (6 bases). This CDR3 comprises 15 residues. In germline, CDR1 is SGHVS, CDR2 FNYEAQ. The V gene lost 7 bases and the J gene lost 0 bases, with 15 bases spanning the gap. Here the CDR3 reads CASIPVGAVNTEAFF. CDR3 nucleotide sequence: TGTGCCAGCATCCCAGTGGGGGCTGTGAACACTGAAGCTTTCTTT.

The gene calls are TRBV11-2 and TRBJ2-3, with 12 bases aligning to TRBD2. V lost 2 bases and J lost 5; bases outside the gene matches: 11. Germline V gene data show CDR1 as SGHAT and CDR2 as FQNNGV. The CDR3 extends over 18 amino acids. The CDR3 is CASSLLRTSGRLRDTQYF. The CDR3 DNA is TGTGCCAGCAGCTTACTGCGTACTAGCGGGAGGCTTAGAGATACGCAGTATTTT. The full variable domain, rest sourced from reference TRBV11-2 and TRBJ2-3, is EAGVAQSPRYKIIEKRQSVAFWCNPISGHATLYWYQQILGQGPKLLIQFQNNGVVDDSQLPKDRFSAERLKGVDSTLKIQPAKLEDSAVYLCASSLLRTSGRLRDTQYFGPGTRLTVL.

Concerning this clonotype: At one end, the junction sequence differs from germline, possibly due to a read error. The DNA for the CDR3 is TGCGCCAGCAGCTTGGCCATGAACACTGAAGCTTCCTTT. Translated, it gives CASSLAMNTEASF. J is TRBJ1-1 and V is TRBV5-1; no clear D gene. The CDR3 loop spans 13 amino acids. Germline V CDR1 and CDR2: SGHRS, YFSETQ.

This clonotype was observed a few times. The chain joins TRBV27 to TRBJ2-7; D gene ambiguous. CDR1 and CDR2 from the germline V gene are MNHEY and SMNVEV (reference sequence). V dropped 3 bases and J dropped 2 bases, with 14 bases sitting between them. The CDR3 has 15 amino acids. The CDR3 reads CASSFSIGPAYEQYF. The CDR3 DNA reads as TGTGCCAGCAGTTTTTCCATTGGACCCGCCTACGAGCAGTACTTC.